A selection of T cell receptor beta chains follows, all from one sample in a study of T-cell reconstitution after alpha-beta-depleted transplantation in children. TCRdb redid the calling of the PCR reads with MiXCR, one entry per CDR3 protein. The table has around 450,000 distinct CDR3 sequences, over 40% seen once. The sample in question was PBMCs, obtained before TCRalphabeta/CD19-depleted stem cell transplant. These receptors were taken from a girl aged 2-10 years with aplastic anemia, due to receive a stem cell transplant. Both conserved end residues are part of each CDR3. A D gene is named only where the DNA matches it firmly. A row's size may be missing; if present it is once, few, many or a size class.

>-|TRBV3-1|TRBJ2-5|many
CASSQVLGRETQYF
TGTGCCAGCAGCCAAGTTTTGGGGCGAGAGACCCAGTACTTC
>TRBD1|TRBV5-1|TRBJ2-3|few
CASSFGQGVDTQYF
TGCGCCAGCAGCTTCGGACAGGGAGTCGATACGCAGTATTTT
>-|TRBV11-1|TRBJ2-6|-
CASSSSTVSFSGANVLTF
TGTGCCAGCAGCTCTTCGACAGTTTCCTTCTCTGGGGCCAACGTCCTGACTTTC
>-|TRBV5-5|TRBJ1-2|-
CASSTTDSYGYTF
TGTGCCAGCAGCACTACAGATTCCTATGGCTACACCTTC
>-|TRBV28|TRBJ2-1|-
CASTLTGAYNEQFF
TGTGCCAGCACCCTTACGGGGGCTTACAATGAGCAGTTCTTC
>TRBD2|TRBV5-1|TRBJ2-7|few
CASSLVGLAASEQYF
TGCGCCAGCAGCCTCGTGGGACTAGCGGCCTCCGAGCAGTACTTC
>-|TRBV15|TRBJ2-3|-
CATSSGFETDTQYF
TGTGCCACCAGCAGCGGATTTGAGACAGATACGCAGTATTTT
>TRBD2|TRBV29-1|TRBJ2-1|-
CSVGSGGYNEQFF
TGCAGCGTTGGTAGCGGGGGATACAATGAGCAGTTCTTC
>TRBD2|TRBV5-1|TRBJ2-3|-
CASSLRGGPKDTQYF
TGCGCCAGCAGCTTGCGGGGGGGGCCGAAAGATACGCAGTATTTT
>-|TRBV28|TRBJ2-1|-
CASSGGTEQFF
TGTGCCAGCAGCGGCGGGACCGAGCAGTTCTTC
>TRBD2|TRBV6-1|TRBJ2-2|-
CASTTAGGANTGELFF
TGTGCCAGCACTACAGCGGGGGGAGCGAACACCGGGGAGCTGTTTTTT
>TRBD2|TRBV20-1|TRBJ2-1|-
CSARDLLAGDYNEQFF
TGCAGTGCTAGAGATCTGCTAGCGGGAGATTACAATGAGCAGTTCTTC
>-|TRBV5-1|TRBJ2-5|many
CASNLDTGETQYF
TGCGCCAGCAACCTGGACACAGGAGAGACCCAGTACTTC
>-|TRBV7-9|TRBJ1-1|-
CASSPARAAFF
TGTGCCAGCAGCCCCGCCCGGGCTGCTTTCTTT
>-|TRBV29-1|TRBJ1-2|-
CSVEDVGGIVGYGYTF
TGCAGCGTTGAAGATGTCGGGGGAATCGTAGGCTATGGCTACACCTTC
>-|TRBV5-1|TRBJ1-4|many
CASSLGGDEKLFF
TGCGCCAGCAGCTTGGGGGGCGATGAAAAACTGTTTTTT
>TRBD2|TRBV27|TRBJ2-1|many
CASRWIAGYNEQFF
TGTGCCAGCAGGTGGATAGCGGGGTACAATGAGCAGTTCTTC
>-|TRBV7-2|TRBJ1-5|once
CASSPPAGQAPNQPQHF
TGTGCCAGCAGCCCGCCCGCAGGTCAGGCCCCCAATCAGCCCCAGCATTTT
>-|TRBV12-5|TRBJ1-2|few
CASGSPISRVGNYGYTF
TGTGCTAGTGGTTCTCCTATATCCAGGGTCGGCAACTATGGCTACACCTTC
>-|TRBV10-1|TRBJ2-7|-
CASGRGPYEQYF
TGCGCCAGCGGGCGGGGGCCCTACGAACAGTACTTC